This T cell receptor beta chain was retrieved from a study of CD8 T cells in ankylosing spondylitis. This clonotype has a count of ten or more. The CDR3 is made up of 14 amino acids. V was cut by 8 bases and J by 7 bases, with 21 bases left in between. Germline V gene sequence: CDR1 SQVTM, CDR2 ANQGSEA. TCRdb fed the 5' RACE reads into MiXCR, producing one record per CDR3 protein. The sample gives 200,000 to 300,000 distinct CDR3 sequences, roughly 8.6% of which show up once; nearly 7% is in the top ten. The rearrangement joins TRBV29-1 to TRBJ1-5; D unclear. The TCR comes from a male donor with ankylosing spondylitis or in good health (not recorded which). Sequenced sample: blood, either unsorted or a sorted T cell fraction (not recorded which). CDR3 loop: CSTDGGFLGQPQHF. CDR3 sequence (DNA): TGCAGCACTGACGGAGGGTTTTTGGGGCAGCCCCAGCATTTT.